The rows below give T cell receptor beta chains drawn from one sample of a study of early T cells in non-severe SARS-CoV-2 infection. TCRdb reanalysed the 5' RACE reads using MiXCR and keeps one entry per CDR3 protein. The sample carries 30,000 to 40,000 distinct CDR3 sequences, around 9% recorded once. The sample taken for sequencing was whole blood. All receptors derive from an adult who was a healthcare worker with PCR-confirmed SARS-CoV-2 infection or an uninfected control (not recorded which). CDR3s include the opening cysteine and the closing phenylalanine or tryptophan.

V gene	J gene	CDR3 protein
TRBV20-1	TRBJ1-4	CSAREWADEKLFF
TRBV5-5	TRBJ2-7	CASSSWGAQEQYF
TRBV5-1	TRBJ2-7	CASSITSGQGYEQYF
TRBV29-1	TRBJ2-6	CSVELQDSGANVLTF
TRBV7-3	TRBJ1-4	CASSWPGQYEKLFF
TRBV7-9	TRBJ2-1	CASSLVREYNEQFF
TRBV20-1	TRBJ2-5	CSAEKATSGYFQETQYF
TRBV12-3/TRBV12-4	TRBJ1-1	CASSLMAMNTEAFF
TRBV3-1	TRBJ1-5	CASSPDRGGIVNQPQHF
TRBV12-3/TRBV12-4	TRBJ2-3	CASSAAGGGTDTQYF
TRBV4-3	TRBJ2-5	CASSQVGSQETQYF
TRBV7-2	TRBJ2-1	CASSPGPASTNEQFF
TRBV6-5	TRBJ1-6	CASSYSDRNSPLHF
TRBV5-3	TRBJ2-7	CARRGTYEQYF
TRBV5-1	TRBJ1-5	CASSLGPGPEQPQHF
TRBV7-9	TRBJ1-6	CASSFRGQLNSPLHF
TRBV20-1	TRBJ2-4	CSARGGLYNIQYF
TRBV2	TRBJ2-6	CASRSWGSGANVLTF
TRBV18	TRBJ1-2	CASSPAFGYTF
TRBV10-3	TRBJ2-7	CAISESRGLWEQYF
TRBV5-1	TRBJ2-1	CAIPDRTYNEQFF
TRBV14	TRBJ1-5	CASSPRLIQEVWQPQHF
TRBV20-1	TRBJ2-6	CSARFSAGANVLTF
TRBV6-2/TRBV6-3	TRBJ1-5	CASSYPWDSRSNQPQHF
TRBV29-1	TRBJ2-7	CSVRGRDSYEQYF
TRBV24-1	TRBJ2-7	CATSSRTGLTYEQYF
TRBV5-1	TRBJ2-7	CASSDLYEQYF
TRBV7-2	TRBJ2-1	CASRIMVSAAGYNEQFF
TRBV27	TRBJ2-3	CASSTDREEPSRYF
TRBV5-6	TRBJ2-7	CASSIRYEQYF
TRBV5-5	TRBJ1-5	CASSFLSNQPQHF
TRBV7-8	TRBJ1-5	CASSFGQAGQPQHF
TRBV27	TRBJ1-2	CASSSHKGGYGYTF
TRBV2	TRBJ2-3	CASSRASGGAGDTQYF
TRBV5-1	TRBJ1-1	CASRDRRDTEAFF
TRBV4-3	TRBJ1-6	CASSQGQGNNSPLHF
TRBV12-3/TRBV12-4	TRBJ2-1	CASSPRDLPASEQFF
TRBV28	TRBJ2-3	CASSLLAGGQIGTDTQYF
TRBV6-6	TRBJ2-3	CASSPRGGGGTDTQYF
TRBV12-3/TRBV12-4	TRBJ1-1	CASSFAGPNTEAFF
TRBV9	TRBJ2-5	CASTRTDDGGETQYF
TRBV7-3	TRBJ1-1	CASSPTDSRRTEAFF
TRBV29-1	TRBJ2-2	CSVGTGRDTGELFF